The text below deals with one T cell receptor (beta chain). Its antigen is unknown. Germline V gene lookup returns CDR1 KGHSH and CDR2 LQKENI. The CDR3 is 14 residues long. Trimming removed 3 bases at V and 3 bases at J, with 11 bases between. These data come from a study of T cell responses to AZD1222 COVID-19 vaccine. General study findings and limits: Donors skewed white British and female; clonal diversity was possibly underestimated. At baseline, seropositivity was found in only a handful of AZD1222 recipients. No day 14 peak samples; only post-peak repertoires were characterized.

Data came from immunoSEQ multiplex PCR; TCRdb stores just in-frame clones and leaves some out. The sample has about 150,000 clones; roughly 90% are singletons. This specimen was peripheral blood, taken on day 0 of AZD1222 vaccination. The sequence was collected from an adult in good health. The rearrangement uses TRBV18 and TRBJ1-2; D unresolved. The chain's CDR3 is CASSPTMEDYGYTF. The CDR3 DNA reads as TGTGCCAGCTCACCTACGATGGAGGACTATGGCTACACCTTC.